Listed below are T cell receptor beta chains from one sample, sequenced in a study of T cell responses to AZD1222 COVID-19 vaccine. Clones were sequenced by immunoSEQ multiplex PCR, and TCRdb holds only the in-frame ones, with some missing. The data show approximately 100,000 clones, 88% seen once. This specimen consisted of peripheral blood, obtained on day 0 of MenACWY control vaccination. Receptors originate from an adult in good health. Each CDR3 is given with its conserved first and last residue. The D gene is left open where the match is weak. Size tells how often a clone was seen (once, few, many) or the class of an expanded clone, and some rows leave it out.

d_call	clone_size	v_call	j_call	cdr3_nt	cdr3_aa
-	-	TRBV5-1	TRBJ1-1	TGCGCCAGCAGCTTGGGGGTTGGGGGGCTGAGCGCTGAAGCTTTCTTT	CASSLGVGGLSAEAFF
-	-	TRBV2	TRBJ2-7	TGTGCCAGCAGTGAGTGGCTTGAGCAGTACTTC	CASSEWLEQYF
-	few	TRBV19	TRBJ2-2	TGTGCCAGTAGTATGCGGCTCCTCGGGAACACCGGGGAGCTGTTTTTT	CASSMRLLGNTGELFF
TRBD1	-	TRBV5-4	TRBJ2-3	TGTGCCAGCAGCTTGGGGGGACAGGGGCTGGGAGATACGCAGTATTTT	CASSLGGQGLGDTQYF
TRBD1	-	TRBV24-1	TRBJ1-5	TGTGCCACCAGTCAAACCGGGACAGGGCCGAATCAGCCCCAGCATTTT	CATSQTGTGPNQPQHF
-	-	TRBV28	TRBJ1-1	TGTGCCAGCAGTTTATCGGGCGCTGGAACTGAAGCTTTCTTT	CASSLSGAGTEAFF
-	-	TRBV7-8	TRBJ2-7	TGTGCCAGCAGCTTGCTGACTAGTTTAACGGAGCAGTACTTC	CASSLLTSLTEQYF
-	-	TRBV7-2	TRBJ1-6	TGTGCCAGCAGCTTTCAGGCCTCCCATAATTCACCCCTCCACTTT	CASSFQASHNSPLHF
-	-	TRBV20-1	TRBJ2-1	TGCAGTGCTAGTTGGCCGAACGGGGGCAATGAGCAGTTCTTC	CSASWPNGGNEQFF
TRBD2	-	TRBV3-1/TRBV3-2	TRBJ2-7	TGTGCCAGCAGCCCCGAAGTGGGAGGGGCGTCCTACGAGCAGTACTTC	CASSPEVGGASYEQYF
-	-	TRBV5-1	TRBJ1-5	TGCGCCAGCAGCCCGCAGGGTCTTCTTGGCAATCAGCCCCAGCATTTT	CASSPQGLLGNQPQHF
-	-	TRBV5-1	TRBJ1-6	TGCGCCAGCAGCTTGGGGTATAATTCACCCCTCCACTTT	CASSLGYNSPLHF
TRBD1	-	TRBV4-1	TRBJ1-2	TGCGCCAGCAGCCAAGGACAGGGGGCTGGGGATGGCTACACCTTC	CASSQGQGAGDGYTF
-	-	TRBV4-3	TRBJ2-3	TGCGCCAGCAGCCTCCGGAGAGGGGGGCTTGGCACAGATACGCAGTATTTT	CASSLRRGGLGTDTQYF
TRBD2	-	TRBV29-1	TRBJ2-5	TGCAGCGGGACTAGCGGTCAAGAGACCCAGTACTTC	CSGTSGQETQYF
TRBD1	medium-sized	TRBV5-4	TRBJ1-2	TGTGCCAGCAGCCACAGGGGACAGGGAAGTTATGGCTACACCTTC	CASSHRGQGSYGYTF
-	-	TRBV11-1	TRBJ1-1	TGTGCCAGCAGCTTAGAATTGGGGGTAACTGAAGCTTTCTTT	CASSLELGVTEAFF
-	once	TRBV7-2	TRBJ1-1	TGTGCCAGCAGCTTACAGGGGATACAGAACACTGAAGCTTTCTTT	CASSLQGIQNTEAFF
TRBD2	-	TRBV19	TRBJ2-2	TGTGCCAGTAGTATAGTTACCTTTGGGACTAGCCCCGGGGAGCTGTTTTTT	CASSIVTFGTSPGELFF
-	-	TRBV6-2/TRBV6-3	TRBJ1-3	TGTGCCAGCAGTTACTCCGGTTACACCATATATTTT	CASSYSGYTIYF
-	once	TRBV5-1	TRBJ1-5	TGCGCCAGCAGCCCCAGTGGGACCCAGGATAGCAATCAGCCCCAGCATTTT	CASSPSGTQDSNQPQHF
-	once	TRBV7-2	TRBJ1-2	TGTGCCAGCAGCCCCCCTGATTGGAGCTATGGCTACACCTTC	CASSPPDWSYGYTF
-	-	TRBV3-1/TRBV3-2	TRBJ2-7	TGTGCCAGCAGCCAGGCGGGAAGGGAAGGCTCCTACGAGCAGTACTTC	CASSQAGREGSYEQYF
-	-	TRBV7-9	TRBJ1-6	TGTGCCAGCAGCTACGACGGGGGCGCATCACCCCTCCACTTT	CASSYDGGASPLHF
-	-	TRBV5-4	TRBJ2-7	TGTGCCAGCAGCTTGTCGTTAGACGGGGAGCAGTACTTC	CASSLSLDGEQYF
-	few	TRBV6-2/TRBV6-3	TRBJ1-6	TGTGCCAGCAGTTGGGACACCTTAAGGGGATCACCCCTCCACTTT	CASSWDTLRGSPLHF
-	-	TRBV4-1	TRBJ1-1	TGCGCCAGCAGCCAAGGGGTCCCCCCGGGTACAGCTTTCTTT	CASSQGVPPGTAFF